The rows below give T cell receptor beta chains drawn from one sample of a study of cytomegalovirus exposure and HLA in healthy donors. Produced via immunoSEQ multiplex PCR; TCRdb's table is partial and in-frame only. The data contain some 150,000 clones, under 75% of them singletons. The specimen sequenced was PBMCs. These receptors all come from a woman aged 55 to 70 in good health and CMV-seropositive. CDR3s include the opening cysteine and the closing phenylalanine or tryptophan. Fields, in order: clone size, J gene, D gene, V gene, CDR3 protein, CDR3 DNA. The D gene is left open where the match is weak. Clone size is stated in some rows and not others, as once, few, many or a class when expanded.

. TRBJ1-3 . TRBV5-4 CASSFPTGNTIYF TGTGCCAGCAGCTTTCCCACTGGAAACACCATATATTTT
. TRBJ2-7 TRBD2 TRBV28 CASRTSGRRNEQYF TGTGCCAGCCGGACTAGCGGGAGGAGGAACGAGCAGTACTTC
. TRBJ1-2 . TRBV28 CASSLTTDYGYTF TGTGCCAGCAGTCTCACCACGGACTATGGCTACACCTTC
. TRBJ1-1 TRBD1 TRBV19 CASSPGQGALTEAFF TGTGCCAGTAGTCCCGGACAGGGGGCGCTGACTGAAGCTTTCTTT
. TRBJ1-5 TRBD1 TRBV18 CASSLDRVNQPQHF TGTGCCAGCTCACTGGACAGGGTGAATCAGCCCCAGCATTTT
. TRBJ1-1 . TRBV29-1 CSVEEQGMDTEAFF TGCAGCGTTGAAGAGCAGGGCATGGACACTGAAGCTTTCTTT
few TRBJ1-5 TRBD1 TRBV5-8 CASSLGGQGDQPQHF TGTGCCAGCAGCTTAGGAGGACAGGGTGATCAGCCCCAGCATTTT
. TRBJ2-1 TRBD2 TRBV19 CASSISRSPGLAGARSSYNEQFF TGTGCCAGTAGTATATCCAGGAGCCCGGGACTAGCGGGAGCTAGGAGCTCCTACAATGAGCAGTTCTTC
. TRBJ2-5 TRBD1 TRBV6-6 CASTDRGQETQYF TGTGCCAGCACGGACAGGGGTCAGGAGACCCAGTACTTC
. TRBJ2-3 . TRBV18 CASSPSHRSDTQYF TGTGCCAGCTCACCATCACACCGTTCAGATACGCAGTATTTT
. TRBJ2-3 TRBD1 TRBV29-1 CSVVLGTGTTDTQYF TGCAGCGTTGTACTGGGGACAGGGACCACAGATACGCAGTATTTT
few TRBJ2-7 TRBD2 TRBV7-9 CASRLAGYEQYF TGTGCCAGCAGGCTAGCGGGCTACGAGCAGTACTTC
. TRBJ1-5 . TRBV12-5 CASGRGGNQPQHF TGTGCTAGTGGCCGAGGAGGGAATCAGCCCCAGCATTTT
. TRBJ2-5 . TRBV7-9 CASSLGQAGETQYF TGTGCCAGCAGCTTGGGTCAAGCCGGGGAGACCCAGTACTTC
. TRBJ1-1 TRBD1 TRBV19 CASTGTGITEAFF TGTGCCAGCACCGGGACAGGGATCACTGAAGCTTTCTTT
. TRBJ2-2 TRBD2 TRBV2 CASSERRGAVLGELFF TGTGCCAGCAGTGAACGGCGGGGGGCCGTCCTCGGGGAGCTGTTTTTT
. TRBJ1-3 . TRBV6-5 CASSLYRSSGNTIYF TGTGCCAGCAGTCTATACAGGAGCTCTGGAAACACCATATATTTT
. TRBJ2-3 . TRBV28 CASSPALGPSDTDTQYF TGTGCCAGCAGCCCTGCCCTAGGTCCCTCCGACACAGATACGCAGTATTTT
. TRBJ2-1 TRBD2 TRBV11-2 CASSSTGLAGVEQFF TGTGCCAGCAGCTCTACGGGACTAGCGGGAGTTGAGCAGTTCTTC